This T cell receptor beta chain emerged from a study of shared clonotypes between healthy human individuals. Broader study findings: With several donors compared, around 4.7% of naive CD4 clonotypes were shared.

Germline loops: CDR1 MGHDK, CDR2 SYGVNS. The ends lost 6 bases at V and 2 bases at J; junction bases unmatched: 5. This CDR3 region has 15 residues. The donors were adults (healthy and HIV-negative) with no recent acute infections or vaccinations. On this clone itself: The antigen remains undetermined.

The input for sorted-subset replicate PCRs was approximately 200 ng DNA, about 30,000 T cell genomes. Assay: immunoSEQ multiplex PCR; the TCRdb copy retains only in-frame clones and omits some. Of about 1 million clones in the sample, roughly 70% were seen once. The sequence derives from a man younger than 35 in good health. V is TRBV25-1 and J is TRBJ2-1; TRBD2 matches 9 bases. The specimen sequenced was memory CD4+ T cells sorted from blood. Specified subset: CD45RA-negative fraction. CDR3 protein: CASRDSGGAYNEQFF. In DNA, the CDR3 is TGTGCCAGCAGAGATAGCGGGGGTGCCTACAATGAGCAGTTCTTC.